This T cell receptor (beta chain) comes out of a study of cytomegalovirus exposure and HLA in healthy donors. Study results and limitations: Most TCR sequences proved rare, with some public TCRs found in many donors. Three CMV-associated chains proved CMV antigen-specific in vitro.

CDR1 is SGHRS, CDR2 YFSETQ, per germline. This CDR3 is 17 amino acids long. J was trimmed by 6 bases and V by 4 bases; bases with no gene match: 7. Remarks on this clone: Its antigen is as yet unknown.

Use of 60 Vbeta and 13 Jbeta primers characterized the PCR. TCRdb's table, derived via immunoSEQ multiplex PCR, lists solely in-frame clones and lacks some. This table has about 140,000 clones, about 81% appearing once. V is TRBV5-1 and J is TRBJ2-1; 16 bases align to TRBD2. The TCR was taken from a woman aged 50 to 60 in good health and CMV-seropositive. The sequenced sample was PBMCs. CDR3 nucleotide sequence: TGCGCCAGCAGCACGGGACTAGCGGGGGGGCCCCGCAATGAGCAGTTCTTC. Protein: CASSTGLAGGPRNEQFF. Complete variable domain (other parts from reference TRBV5-1 and TRBJ2-1): KAGVTQTPRYLIKTRGQQVTLSCSPISGHRSVSWYQQTPGQGLQFLFEYFSETQRNKGNFPGRFSGRQFSNSRSEMNVSTLELGDSALYLCASSTGLAGGPRNEQFFGPGTRLTVL.